These T cell receptor beta chains were read from a single sample in a study of T cells in Graves' hyperthyroidism and ophthalmopathy. TCRdb processed the multiplex PCR reads anew with MiXCR; each CDR3 protein has one entry. The sample carries about 520,000 distinct CDR3 sequences, about a fifth recorded once. The sequenced sample was blood. These receptors all stem from a man aged 18 to 35 with Graves' hyperthyroidism. CDR3s leave out the opening cysteine and the closing phenylalanine or tryptophan.

V gene | CDR3 protein
TRBV7-2 | ASSPEGIGNSPLH
TRBV19 | ASTSSAGGRYPGYT
TRBV12-3/TRBV12-4 | ASNPGTGYSYEQY
TRBV5-1 | ASSGGLIYEQY
TRBV6-1 | ASSELGFGTEAF
TRBV9 | ASSVEGGGELF
TRBV7-9 | ASSDQSRGNYEQY
TRBV2 | ASRYTGKQETQY
TRBV6-5 | ASSYAGRDEQY
TRBV28 | ASSLGAGAPYEQY
TRBV27 | ASSSTGGSYT
TRBV11-2 | ASSLDISAGQIYEQY
TRBV2 | ASSAIAGVIQETQY
TRBV7-2 | ASSLAGGAQY
TRBV12-3/TRBV12-4 | ASSPPASGVQETQY
TRBV19 | ASSPPWKTGGLF
TRBV5-1 | ASRFWGGEQY
TRBV4-1 | ASSRSLGQGSITQY
TRBV13 | ASRPSWLGTEAF
TRBV12-3/TRBV12-4 | ASTGGGQETQY
TRBV4-1 | ASSYGGNTIY
TRBV7-9 | ASSSYPGQNTEAF
TRBV14 | ASSHRQGLNTEAF
TRBV6-1 | ASSETGGSSYEQY
TRBV19 | ASRDSSKGETQY